This TCR beta chain stems from a study of siplizumab effects on memory and regulatory T cells. Clones were read by immunoSEQ multiplex PCR, and TCRdb kept only the in-frame ones, dropping some. The table includes some 100,000 clones, roughly 95% detected once. Sample: naive CD4+ T cells sorted from blood. The source of this sequence is a human donor in good health.

CDR3 DNA: TGTGCCAGCAGTTACCACCCCGGGAGCACAGATACGCAGTATTTT. The encoded protein is CASSYHPGSTDTQYF. This chain joins TRBV6-6 and TRBJ2-3; D is uncertain. The CDR3 sequence is 15 residues long. From germline, CDR1 is MNHNY and CDR2 SVGAGI (reference sequence). V lost 2 bases to trimming and J lost 0 bases, with 9 bases between them.